The rows below give T cell receptor beta chains drawn from one sample of a study of OX40 agonist ivuxolimab in advanced cancers. Repertoires were generated with immunoSEQ multiplex PCR, while TCRdb's copy carries only in-frame clones and drops some. This repertoire shows around 64,000 clones, 85% to 90% found once; its top ten account for around 0.35%. Sequenced here: CD4+ or CD8+ T cells sorted from blood, sampled in a trial of the OX40 agonist ivuxolimab. These receptors were collected from an adult with an advanced solid tumor such as melanoma, head and neck, liver or kidney cancer. Both conserved end residues are part of each CDR3. A D gene is named only where the DNA matches it firmly. Expanded clones get a size class; other rows say once, few or many, or leave the size out.

CDR3nt	CDR3aa	v_gene	j_gene	abundance	d_gene
TGCGCCAGCAGCTTGGCCTCACAGTTTGAAGCTTTCTTT	CASSLASQFEAFF	TRBV5-1	TRBJ1-1	few	NA
TGTGCCAGCAGCCGAACTTGGGACAGGGACACTGAAGCTTTCTTT	CASSRTWDRDTEAFF	TRBV14	TRBJ1-1	NA	TRBD1
TGTGCCACCAGCTCTCAGGGTCGGGGACACTACGAGCAGTACTTC	CATSSQGRGHYEQYF	TRBV15	TRBJ2-7	once	NA
TGTGCCACCAGCAGAGACAGGGGCGACACCCAGTACTTC	CATSRDRGDTQYF	TRBV15	TRBJ2-5	NA	NA
TGCGCCAGCAGCTTGGGTACAGAGATCAATCAGCCCCAGCATTTT	CASSLGTEINQPQHF	TRBV5-1	TRBJ1-5	NA	NA
TGTGCCAGCCGCTACAGACAGGGTGATGGCTACACCTTC	CASRYRQGDGYTF	TRBV6-6	TRBJ1-2	NA	TRBD1
TGTGCCAGCAGCCCAGCCGTGCAGGGGAAGAATGGCTACACCTTC	CASSPAVQGKNGYTF	TRBV7-2	TRBJ1-2	NA	NA
TGTGCCAGCAGTTTCTCGGGCTATAGCAATCAGCCCCAGCATTTT	CASSFSGYSNQPQHF	TRBV28	TRBJ1-5	NA	NA
TGCGCCAGCAGCCAAGTAGAGACAGGGAGCTATGGCTACACCTTC	CASSQVETGSYGYTF	TRBV4-1	TRBJ1-2	NA	TRBD1
TGTGCCAGCAGGTTTATGAACACTGAAGCTTTCTTT	CASRFMNTEAFF	TRBV6-5	TRBJ1-1	NA	NA
TGTGCCAGGACAGGGGGATGTGCAACTAATGAAAAACTGTTTTTT	CARTGGCATNEKLFF	TRBV19	TRBJ1-4	few	TRBD1
TGCGCCAGCAGCTCGACAGGGGCCAATCAGCCCCAGCATTTT	CASSSTGANQPQHF	TRBV11-2	TRBJ1-5	NA	TRBD1
TGCGCCAGCAGCCCCCCAAAACGGCTGTTGGATGGCTACACCTTC	CASSPPKRLLDGYTF	TRBV4-1	TRBJ1-2	NA	NA
TGTGCCAGCAGAGGGACCCGGGCCAACGTCCTGACTTTC	CASRGTRANVLTF	TRBV2	TRBJ2-6	NA	NA
TGTGCCAGCAGCGGGGGGCAGGGGAACACCGGGGAGCTGTTTTTT	CASSGGQGNTGELFF	TRBV2	TRBJ2-2	NA	NA
TGTGCCAGCAGCCCGGCCTGGGGGCCGAACACCGGGGAGCTGTTTTTT	CASSPAWGPNTGELFF	TRBV11-3	TRBJ2-2	NA	NA
TGTGCCAGCAGCTTAGCGACCCAAACGAAAAACATTCAGTACTTC	CASSLATQTKNIQYF	TRBV11-3	TRBJ2-4	NA	NA
TGTGCCAGTAGTATGGAATTACTAGCGGGAGAGGCAGATACGCAGTATTTT	CASSMELLAGEADTQYF	TRBV19	TRBJ2-3	NA	TRBD2
TGTGCCAGCAGTGTGGCACAAGGCGAGCAGTACTTC	CASSVAQGEQYF	TRBV2	TRBJ2-7	NA	NA
TGTGCCAGCTCACCCCCTAAGAACACCGGGGAGCTGTTTTTT	CASSPPKNTGELFF	TRBV18	TRBJ2-2	NA	NA
TGTGCCAGCAGCCGCTCCGTTGGATTAAACTATGGCTACACCTTC	CASSRSVGLNYGYTF	TRBV7-9	TRBJ1-2	NA	NA